This TCR beta chain was captured by sequencing in a study of technical replicates of blood from a few donors. Measured with immunoSEQ multiplex PCR; TCRdb has only the in-frame clones, and not every one. The table has under 85,000 clones, 90% to 95% seen once. V shed 0 bases, J shed 3 bases, and the junction held 4 bases outside the gene matches. Germline V gene data show CDR1 as MNHEY and CDR2 as SVGAGI. CDR3 length equals 15 residues. The chain is built from TRBV6-5 and TRBJ2-7, with 8 bases identical to TRBD1. The specimen was T cells isolated from PBMCs. The sequence was obtained from a human donor in good health. The CDR3 spells CASSYSTDRVYEQYF. The DNA of the CDR3 is TGTGCCAGCAGTTACTCGACGGACAGGGTCTACGAGCAGTACTTC.